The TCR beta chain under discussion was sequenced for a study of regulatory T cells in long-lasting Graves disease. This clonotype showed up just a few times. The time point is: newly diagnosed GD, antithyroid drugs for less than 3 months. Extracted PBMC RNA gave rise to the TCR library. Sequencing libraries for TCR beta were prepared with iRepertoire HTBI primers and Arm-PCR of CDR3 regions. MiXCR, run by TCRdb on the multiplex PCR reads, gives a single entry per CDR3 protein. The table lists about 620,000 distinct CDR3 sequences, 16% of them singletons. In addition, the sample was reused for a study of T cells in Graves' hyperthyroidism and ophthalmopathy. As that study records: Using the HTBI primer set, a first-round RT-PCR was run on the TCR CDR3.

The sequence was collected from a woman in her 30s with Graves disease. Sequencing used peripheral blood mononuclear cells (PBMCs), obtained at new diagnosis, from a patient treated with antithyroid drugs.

In DNA form, the CDR3 reads TGTGCCAGCCAGGGGGCCCGGGGTCCCACAGATACGCAGTATTTT. This translates into CASQGARGPTDTQYF. The chain carries TRBV7-9 and TRBJ2-3; 8 bases are a match to TRBD1. The CDR3 totals 15 residues. Trimming took 8 bases from V and 2 from J; bases not matched to a gene: 9. Germline CDR1 and CDR2: SEHNR and FQNEAQ (reference sequence).